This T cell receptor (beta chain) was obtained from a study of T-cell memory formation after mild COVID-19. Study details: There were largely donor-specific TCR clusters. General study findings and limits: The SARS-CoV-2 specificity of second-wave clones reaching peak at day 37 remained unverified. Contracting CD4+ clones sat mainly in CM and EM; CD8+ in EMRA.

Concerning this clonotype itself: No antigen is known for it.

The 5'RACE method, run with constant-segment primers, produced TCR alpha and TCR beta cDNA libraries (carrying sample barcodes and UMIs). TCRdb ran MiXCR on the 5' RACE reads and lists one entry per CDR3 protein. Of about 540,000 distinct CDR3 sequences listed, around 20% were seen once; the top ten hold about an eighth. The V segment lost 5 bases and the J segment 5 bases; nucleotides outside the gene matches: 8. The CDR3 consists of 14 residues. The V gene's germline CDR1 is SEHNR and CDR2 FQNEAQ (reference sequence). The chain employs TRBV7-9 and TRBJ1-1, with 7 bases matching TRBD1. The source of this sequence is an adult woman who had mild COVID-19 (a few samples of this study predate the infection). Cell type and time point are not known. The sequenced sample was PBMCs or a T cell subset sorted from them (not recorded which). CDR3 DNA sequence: TGTGCCAGCAGCCCTATCACAGGGGTTACTGAAGCTTTCTTT. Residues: CASSPITGVTEAFF.